The 4 T cell receptor beta chains below were found in one sample sequenced in a study of blood T cell repertoires in COVID-19. Assay: immunoSEQ multiplex PCR; the TCRdb copy retains only in-frame clones and omits some. The repertoire holds around 270,000 clones, with less than 90% as singletons. The material sequenced was peripheral blood. The receptor set was obtained from a middle-aged woman who had recovered from COVID-19.

About this clone: Other DNA sequences of this sample code for an identical CDR3. The CDR3, as DNA: TGTGCCAGCTCACCACCGCAGGGAAATCAGCCCCAGCATTTT. Protein product: CASSPPQGNQPQHF. J is TRBJ1-5 and V is TRBV18; perhaps TRBD1 as D (5 bases). V shed 0 bases and J shed 4 bases, with 7 bases lying between them. Germline V gene data show CDR1 as KGHSH and CDR2 as LQKENI. This CDR3 has 14 amino acids.

The J gene is TRBJ1-1, the V gene TRBV7-9; D is unclear. The CDR3 has 15 residues. Germline CDR1 reads SEHNR; CDR2 reads FQNEAQ (reference sequence). V lost 0 bases and J lost 6, with 14 bases in between. CDR3: CASSLARAGSPEAFF. CDR3 coding DNA: TGTGCCAGCAGCTTAGCGCGGGCAGGTTCCCCTGAAGCTTTCTTT.

This sequence joins TRBV6-5 and TRBJ2-2; TRBD2 might be the D (6 bases). Germline V gene sequence: CDR1 MNHEY, CDR2 SVGAGI. V was shortened by 10 bases and J by 1 base, with 16 bases between the two germline ends. The CDR3 loop spans 15 amino acids. CDR3 bases: TGTGCCACCATAGCGGCAGGTTTGAACACCGGGGAGCTGTTTTTT. It translates to CATIAAGLNTGELFF.

This clone was counted once. The chain uses TRBV6-5 and TRBJ2-3, with a tentative D call TRBD1 (5 bases). The CDR3 sequence is 14 residues long. Per germline, CDR1 MNHEY and CDR2 SVGAGI. Trimming cost V 2 bases and J 6 bases, with 12 bases left between them. The CDR3 coding sequence is TGTGCCAGCAGTTACGCTAGGGGAAGGGATACGCAGTATTTT. This gives the protein CASSYARGRDTQYF.